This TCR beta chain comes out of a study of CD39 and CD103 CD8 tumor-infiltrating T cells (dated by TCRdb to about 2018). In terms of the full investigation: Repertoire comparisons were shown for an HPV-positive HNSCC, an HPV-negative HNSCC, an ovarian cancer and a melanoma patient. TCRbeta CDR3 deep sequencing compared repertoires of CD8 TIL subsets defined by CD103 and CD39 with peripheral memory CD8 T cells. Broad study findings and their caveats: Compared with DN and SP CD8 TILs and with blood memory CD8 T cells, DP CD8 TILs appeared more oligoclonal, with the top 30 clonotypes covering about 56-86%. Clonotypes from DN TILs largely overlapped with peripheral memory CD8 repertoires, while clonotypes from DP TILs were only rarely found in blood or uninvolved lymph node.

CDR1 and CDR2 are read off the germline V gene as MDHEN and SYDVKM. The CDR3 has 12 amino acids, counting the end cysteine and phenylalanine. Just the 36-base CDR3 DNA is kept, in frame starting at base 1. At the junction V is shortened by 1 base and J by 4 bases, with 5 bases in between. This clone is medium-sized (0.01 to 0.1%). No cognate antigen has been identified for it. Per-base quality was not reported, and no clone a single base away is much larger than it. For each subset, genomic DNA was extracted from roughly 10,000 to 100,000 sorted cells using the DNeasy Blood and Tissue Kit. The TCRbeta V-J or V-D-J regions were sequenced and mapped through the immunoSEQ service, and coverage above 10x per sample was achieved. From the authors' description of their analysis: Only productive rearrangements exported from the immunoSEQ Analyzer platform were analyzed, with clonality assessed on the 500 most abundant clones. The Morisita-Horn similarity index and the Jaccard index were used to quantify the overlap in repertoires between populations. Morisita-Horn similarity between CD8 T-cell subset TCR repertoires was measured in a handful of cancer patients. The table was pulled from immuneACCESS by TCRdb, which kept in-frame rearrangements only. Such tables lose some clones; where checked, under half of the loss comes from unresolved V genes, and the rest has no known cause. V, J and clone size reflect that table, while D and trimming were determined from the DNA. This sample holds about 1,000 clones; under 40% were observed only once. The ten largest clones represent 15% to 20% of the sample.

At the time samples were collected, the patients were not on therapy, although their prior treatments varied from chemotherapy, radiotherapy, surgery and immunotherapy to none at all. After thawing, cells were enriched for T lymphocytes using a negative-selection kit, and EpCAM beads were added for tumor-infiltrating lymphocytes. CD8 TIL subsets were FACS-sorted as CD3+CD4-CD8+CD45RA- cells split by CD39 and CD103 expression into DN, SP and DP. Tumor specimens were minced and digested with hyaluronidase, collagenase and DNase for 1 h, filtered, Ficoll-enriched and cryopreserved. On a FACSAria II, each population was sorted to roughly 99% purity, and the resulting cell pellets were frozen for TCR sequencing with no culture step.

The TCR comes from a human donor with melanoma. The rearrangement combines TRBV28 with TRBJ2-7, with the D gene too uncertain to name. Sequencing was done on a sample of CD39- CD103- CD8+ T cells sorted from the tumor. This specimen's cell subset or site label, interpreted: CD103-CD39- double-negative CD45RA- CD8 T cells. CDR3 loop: CASSLSRYEQYF. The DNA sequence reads TGTGCCAGCAGTTTATCCAGGTACGAGCAGTACTTC.